This note documents a single TCR beta chain sequence. The CDR3 sequence is 14 residues long. The germline gives CDR1 SEHNR, CDR2 FQNEAQ (reference sequence). V gave up 1 base and J gave up 10 bases; unmatched junction bases: 7. The data derive from a study of technical replicates of blood from four donors. Sequencing was performed with immunoSEQ multiplex PCR; in TCRdb, only in-frame clones are kept and a portion is missing. The data hold 75,000 to 100,000 clones, with over 90% observed a single time. This TCR was recovered from a human donor in good health. The sequenced material came from T cells isolated from PBMCs. The chain is built from TRBV7-9 and TRBJ2-1; 7 bases match TRBD2. This CDR3 reads CASSLVGLGGEQFF. CDR3 sequence (DNA): TGTGCCAGCAGCTTAGTCGGTCTCGGGGGGGAGCAGTTCTTC.